This T cell receptor beta chain came from a study of response to subunit inactivated influenza vaccine. Details on this clonotype: As yet, its antigen is unknown.

From the RT-PCR reads, TCRdb called clonotypes with MiXCR, one entry per CDR3 protein. The data show 750,000 to 850,000 distinct CDR3 sequences, with under 20% seen just once and under 13% held by the top ten. The V end was cut by 4 bases, the J end by 1 base, with 7 bases between. Germline V gives CDR1 SQVTM, CDR2 ANQGSEA. This CDR3 region has 12 residues. Findings and limits, study-wide: Authors suggested that a seasonal influenza vaccination recruits few new T cells each time.

This receptor was identified in a man aged 45 to 65 who received an inactivated influenza vaccine. The sample was PBMCs from blood, taken 5 days after vaccination. The chain joins TRBV29-1 to TRBJ1-1; D is uncertain. The chain's CDR3 is CSVVEGNTEAFF. In DNA form, the CDR3 reads TGCAGCGTTGTAGAGGGGAACACTGAAGCTTTCTTT.